This TCR beta chain emerged from a study of T cells in Graves' hyperthyroidism and ophthalmopathy. This clonotype was seen only a few times. This CDR3 is built from 15 residues. Germline V gives CDR1 MDHEN, CDR2 SYDVKM. The ends were cut back, 3 bases at V and 8 bases at J, with 17 bases in the middle. Amplified TCR beta CDR3 regions derived from RNA transcripts. The study used the HTBI primer set for a first-round RT-PCR of the TCR CDR3. TCRdb passed the multiplex PCR reads through MiXCR, listing each CDR3 protein once. This table holds hundreds of thousands of distinct CDR3 sequences, 11% to 15% found once. Graves' hyperthyroidism showing no ophthalmopathy progression within 18 months was considered stable.

Sequences were obtained from blood. The clonotype was recovered from a woman under 30 with Graves' hyperthyroidism. This sequence joins TRBV28 and TRBJ1-5, with TRBD1 as a possible D gene (5 bases). CDR3 amino acids: CASSFQGPNSEPQHF. The CDR3 DNA sequence: TGTGCCAGCAGTTTTCAGGGTCCCAATAGCGAGCCCCAGCATTTT.